These T cell receptor beta chains were read from a single sample in a study of naive and memory T cell subsets. TCRdb redid the calling of the UMI-ligation and nested PCR reads with MiXCR, one entry per CDR3 protein. This sample has roughly 150,000 distinct CDR3 sequences; approximately 24% occur once, and the top ten carry 0.085% to 0.11%. Sample: naive CD4+ T cells from blood. These TCRs come from a human donor in good health. Both conserved end residues are part of each CDR3. The D gene is left open where the match is weak. Size is stated for part of the rows, as once, few or many counts, or as a class when the clone is expanded.

>TRBJ2-2|NA|TRBV2|NA
CASSGPGPNTGELFF
TGTGCCAGCAGCGGTCCCGGGCCGAACACCGGGGAGCTGTTTTTT
>TRBJ1-6|TRBD1|TRBV14|NA
CASSAGQGRRSPLHF
TGTGCCAGCAGCGCAGGACAGGGCCGAAGATCACCCCTCCACTTT
>TRBJ2-3|NA|TRBV3-1|few
CASSQGYRSDTQYF
TGTGCCAGCAGCCAAGGTTACAGGTCAGATACGCAGTATTTT
>TRBJ1-2|NA|TRBV12-3/TRBV12-4|NA
CASSNRVGYTF
TGTGCCAGCAGCAACAGGGTTGGCTACACCTTC
>TRBJ2-3|NA|TRBV28|few
CASSFPQGSDTQYF
TGTGCCAGCAGTTTTCCCCAGGGATCCGATACGCAGTATTTT
>TRBJ2-2|TRBD2|TRBV6-5|few
CASRDLSGRGLTGELFF
TGTGCCAGCAGGGACCTTAGCGGGAGGGGTCTCACCGGGGAGCTGTTTTTT
>TRBJ2-1|NA|TRBV12-3/TRBV12-4|NA
CASSLSGGDSYNEQFF
TGTGCCAGCAGTTTATCCGGGGGCGACTCCTACAATGAGCAGTTCTTC
>TRBJ2-7|NA|TRBV29-1|few
CSVEPGPYEQYF
TGCAGCGTTGAGCCCGGTCCCTACGAGCAGTACTTC
>TRBJ2-3|NA|TRBV5-1|few
CASSLEAKRTDTQYF
TGCGCCAGCAGCTTGGAAGCGAAACGCACAGATACGCAGTATTTT
>TRBJ1-2|NA|TRBV27|NA
CASRLGGALGYTF
TGTGCCAGCAGGTTGGGGGGGGCGCTTGGCTACACCTTC
>TRBJ2-6|TRBD2|TRBV27|NA
CASRRTGPIAGVTSGANVLTF
TGTGCCAGCAGGAGGACAGGACCGATAGCGGGAGTTACCTCTGGGGCCAACGTCCTGACTTTC
>TRBJ2-1|TRBD2|TRBV29-1|NA
CSVEKRGPYNEQFF
TGCAGCGTTGAAAAGCGGGGGCCCTACAATGAGCAGTTCTTC
>TRBJ2-1|NA|TRBV7-2|many
CASSPPLEWGSVLREQFF
TGTGCCAGCAGCCCCCCCTTGGAGTGGGGGAGCGTCCTGAGGGAGCAGTTCTTC
>TRBJ2-3|NA|TRBV20-1|NA
CSARDLRLGPRDTQYF
TGCAGTGCTAGAGATCTTAGACTAGGTCCAAGAGATACGCAGTATTTT
>TRBJ1-1|NA|TRBV12-3/TRBV12-4|few
CASSKMGVTPEAFF
TGTGCCAGCAGTAAAATGGGGGTGACCCCTGAAGCTTTCTTT
>TRBJ1-1|NA|TRBV7-9|few
CASSQRQIEFPEAFF
TGTGCCAGCAGCCAACGACAGATAGAATTCCCTGAAGCTTTCTTT
>TRBJ2-7|NA|TRBV20-1|few
CSASAGTGEQYF
TGCAGTGCTAGTGCCGGGACGGGCGAGCAGTACTTC
>TRBJ2-7|NA|TRBV6-1|NA
CASSAGSGPSYEQYF
TGTGCCAGCAGTGCGGGTAGCGGTCCCTCTTACGAGCAGTACTTC
>TRBJ2-6|NA|TRBV7-3|few
CASSLSSGANVLTF
TGTGCCAGCAGCTTGAGCTCTGGGGCCAACGTCCTGACTTTC
>TRBJ2-7|TRBD2|TRBV6-6|few
CASSLLAGGPNEQYF
TGTGCCAGCAGCCTACTAGCGGGAGGGCCAAACGAGCAGTACTTC
>TRBJ2-1|TRBD2|TRBV4-1|few
CASTQGLAGANEQFF
TGCGCCAGCACCCAGGGACTAGCGGGAGCCAATGAGCAGTTCTTC
>TRBJ2-3|NA|TRBV5-4|few
CASSFPGVDTQYF
TGTGCCAGCAGCTTTCCGGGAGTTGATACGCAGTATTTT
>TRBJ2-7|NA|TRBV29-1|many
CSVEYGPYEQYF
TGCAGCGTTGAATACGGTCCCTACGAGCAGTACTTC
>TRBJ2-3|TRBD2|TRBV7-2|NA
CASTTDSGRMLDTQYF
TGTGCCAGCACTACCGATAGCGGGAGAATGTTGGATACGCAGTATTTT